The clone carrying this TCR beta chain was recorded a few times. The CDR3 runs 18 residues. Trimming stripped 1 base from V and 1 base from J, with 19 bases between. The germline V gene has CDR1 LNHNV and CDR2 YYDKDF (reference sequence). The data belong to a study of cytomegalovirus exposure and HLA in healthy donors. The table came from immunoSEQ multiplex PCR; TCRdb's copy has only in-frame clones and leaves some out. The sample has 52,000 or so clones; about 88% are singletons. Sequenced input: PBMCs. The chain carries TRBV15 and TRBJ1-2; no reliable D call. This clonotype was sampled from a woman aged 18 to 35 in good health and CMV-seronegative. The CDR3 region is CATSRGLETNFINYGYTF. The DNA of the CDR3 is TGTGCCACCAGCAGAGGTTTAGAAACGAACTTTATTAACTATGGCTACACCTTC. Supplemented by reference TRBV15 and TRBJ1-2, the full variable domain reads DAMVIQNPRYQVTQFGKPVTLSCSQTLNHNVMYWYQQKSSQAPKLLFHYYDKDFNNEADTPDNFQSRRPNTSFCFLDIRSPGLGDTAMYLCATSRGLETNFINYGYTFGSGTRLTVV.